This is a list of T cell receptor beta chains from one sample in a study of vaccination effects on CD4 cells after COVID-19. Sequenced by immunoSEQ multiplex PCR; TCRdb stores in-frame clones only, minus some. The sample yields about 68,000 clones, about 80% seen once. These TCRs are of unknown antigen specificity. The sequences come from CD4+ T cells from PBMCs cultured with SARS-CoV-2 spike peptides, collected before COVID-19 vaccination. The receptors were sampled from a human donor who received a COVID-19 vaccine. CDR3s include the opening cysteine and the closing phenylalanine or tryptophan. Fields, in order: D gene, V gene, clone size, J gene, CDR3 DNA, CDR3 protein. The D gene is left open where the match is weak. Clone size is stated in some rows and not others, as once, few, many or a class when expanded.

d_call: -
v_call: TRBV10-1
clone_size: -
j_call: TRBJ2-2
cdr3_nt: TGCGCCAGCAGAGCGGGACAAACCGGGGAGCTGTTTTTT
cdr3_aa: CASRAGQTGELFF

d_call: TRBD1
v_call: TRBV29-1
clone_size: -
j_call: TRBJ2-5
cdr3_nt: TGCAGCGTTGATCAGGGGGTAGAGACCCAGTACTTC
cdr3_aa: CSVDQGVETQYF

d_call: TRBD1
v_call: TRBV19
clone_size: -
j_call: TRBJ2-4
cdr3_nt: TGTGCCAGTAGTATTGGTACAGGGGGAAACATTCAGTACTTC
cdr3_aa: CASSIGTGGNIQYF

d_call: -
v_call: TRBV4-1
clone_size: -
j_call: TRBJ1-2
cdr3_nt: TGCGCCAGCAGCCAAGTGGGCCGCCTTAGGGTCTATGGCTACACCTTC
cdr3_aa: CASSQVGRLRVYGYTF

d_call: TRBD2
v_call: TRBV11-2
clone_size: -
j_call: TRBJ2-1
cdr3_nt: TGTGCCAGCAGCTTAACTAGCGGGACCTACAATGAGCAGTTCTTC
cdr3_aa: CASSLTSGTYNEQFF

d_call: -
v_call: TRBV5-1
clone_size: once
j_call: TRBJ2-3
cdr3_nt: TGCGCCAGCAGCTCGCCGGGGCGGGGCCGCACTGATACGCAGTATTTT
cdr3_aa: CASSSPGRGRTDTQYF

d_call: TRBD1
v_call: TRBV18
clone_size: -
j_call: TRBJ1-1
cdr3_nt: TGTGCCACCAGGAAAAAGACAGGGATGGACACTGAAGCTTTCTTT
cdr3_aa: CATRKKTGMDTEAFF

d_call: TRBD2
v_call: TRBV7-2
clone_size: -
j_call: TRBJ2-3
cdr3_nt: TGTGCCAGCAGCCCCTGGACTAGCGGGGGGGCAGTCACAGATACGCAGTATTTT
cdr3_aa: CASSPWTSGGAVTDTQYF

d_call: -
v_call: TRBV3-1/TRBV3-2
clone_size: -
j_call: TRBJ2-1
cdr3_nt: TGTGCCAGCAGCCAACTTTCACAGCCTTACAATGAGCAGTTCTTC
cdr3_aa: CASSQLSQPYNEQFF

d_call: -
v_call: TRBV12-3/TRBV12-4
clone_size: -
j_call: TRBJ1-5
cdr3_nt: TGTGCCAGCAGTTTAGAGGGCGGGCAGCCCCAGCATTTT
cdr3_aa: CASSLEGGQPQHF

d_call: -
v_call: TRBV19
clone_size: -
j_call: TRBJ1-2
cdr3_nt: TGTGCCAGTATTTCCGTGGGAGCTAACTATGGCTACACCTTC
cdr3_aa: CASISVGANYGYTF

d_call: -
v_call: TRBV29-1
clone_size: few
j_call: TRBJ1-1
cdr3_nt: TGCAGCGCCGACCAACAGGGAACTGAAGCTTTCTTT
cdr3_aa: CSADQQGTEAFF

d_call: -
v_call: TRBV11-1
clone_size: -
j_call: TRBJ1-5
cdr3_nt: TGTGCCAGCAGCTCGGACGGCCCCCAGCATTTT
cdr3_aa: CASSSDGPQHF

d_call: TRBD1
v_call: TRBV11-1
clone_size: few
j_call: TRBJ2-3
cdr3_nt: TGTGCCAGCAGCCCGGACAGGGAAGCAGATACGCAGTATTTT
cdr3_aa: CASSPDREADTQYF

d_call: -
v_call: TRBV7-2
clone_size: once
j_call: TRBJ2-3
cdr3_nt: TGTGCCAGCAGCCCGAACCCTAGCACAGATACGCAGTATTTT
cdr3_aa: CASSPNPSTDTQYF

d_call: TRBD1
v_call: TRBV9
clone_size: -
j_call: TRBJ2-2
cdr3_nt: TGTGCCAGCAGCGTTATGGACAGGAGGAACACCGGGGAGCTGTTTTTT
cdr3_aa: CASSVMDRRNTGELFF

d_call: TRBD1
v_call: TRBV18
clone_size: -
j_call: TRBJ1-2
cdr3_nt: TGTGCCAGCTCACCTGCAGGGGGCCTAAACTATGGCTACACCTTC
cdr3_aa: CASSPAGGLNYGYTF

d_call: -
v_call: TRBV10-1
clone_size: -
j_call: TRBJ2-3
cdr3_nt: TGCGCCAGCAGCGAGTTCCTGGGGGCAACAGATACGCAGTATTTT
cdr3_aa: CASSEFLGATDTQYF

d_call: -
v_call: TRBV5-6
clone_size: -
j_call: TRBJ1-2
cdr3_nt: TGTGCCAGCCGGGATGGCCTCCGAGGCTACACCTTC
cdr3_aa: CASRDGLRGYTF

d_call: TRBD2
v_call: TRBV9
clone_size: -
j_call: TRBJ2-1
cdr3_nt: TGTGCCAGCAGCGTAGAGGCTAGCGGGGGGGCCCTATACAATGAGCAGTTCTTC
cdr3_aa: CASSVEASGGALYNEQFF

d_call: -
v_call: TRBV3-1/TRBV3-2
clone_size: -
j_call: TRBJ2-2
cdr3_nt: TGTGCCAGCAGCCAGGGGACTCTGAACACCGGGGAGCTGTTTTTT
cdr3_aa: CASSQGTLNTGELFF

d_call: -
v_call: TRBV27
clone_size: -
j_call: TRBJ1-1
cdr3_nt: TGTGCCAGCAGTACACTTTTATCACAGAACACTGAAGCTTTCTTT
cdr3_aa: CASSTLLSQNTEAFF

d_call: TRBD2
v_call: TRBV24-1
clone_size: once
j_call: TRBJ2-3
cdr3_nt: TGTGCCACCTCGCGGGGGACGGTAGATACGCAGTATTTT
cdr3_aa: CATSRGTVDTQYF

d_call: -
v_call: TRBV28
clone_size: -
j_call: TRBJ1-2
cdr3_nt: TGTGCCAGCACAGAAACAGGAGCAACCGCTAACTATGGCTACACCTTC
cdr3_aa: CASTETGATANYGYTF

d_call: TRBD1
v_call: TRBV11-2
clone_size: once
j_call: TRBJ2-1
cdr3_nt: TGTGCCAGCAGATCCGCCGGGACAGGTATGTTCAATGAGCAGTTCTTC
cdr3_aa: CASRSAGTGMFNEQFF

d_call: -
v_call: TRBV7-2
clone_size: -
j_call: TRBJ2-5
cdr3_nt: TGTGCCAGCACCGGGACCGCCCTGGGGGAGACCCAGTACTTC
cdr3_aa: CASTGTALGETQYF

d_call: -
v_call: TRBV19
clone_size: -
j_call: TRBJ2-2
cdr3_nt: TGTGCCAGTACCGTCCAGGGGTGGACCGGGGAGCTGTTTTTT
cdr3_aa: CASTVQGWTGELFF

d_call: -
v_call: TRBV13
clone_size: -
j_call: TRBJ2-2
cdr3_nt: TGTGCCAGCAGCGTAACCGGGACCCCCACCGGGGAGCTGTTTTTT
cdr3_aa: CASSVTGTPTGELFF

d_call: -
v_call: TRBV11-2
clone_size: -
j_call: TRBJ2-5
cdr3_nt: TGTGCCAGCAGCTTAGCGGCGCGGGAGACCCAGTACTTC
cdr3_aa: CASSLAARETQYF

d_call: -
v_call: TRBV2
clone_size: once
j_call: TRBJ1-2
cdr3_nt: TGTGCCAGCGGGGAGGGGCTGGCCTATGGCTACACCTTC
cdr3_aa: CASGEGLAYGYTF

d_call: -
v_call: TRBV2
clone_size: once
j_call: TRBJ1-2
cdr3_nt: TGTGCCAGCAGTGAAAGTGGGCATACTGGGGTCTACACCTTC
cdr3_aa: CASSESGHTGVYTF